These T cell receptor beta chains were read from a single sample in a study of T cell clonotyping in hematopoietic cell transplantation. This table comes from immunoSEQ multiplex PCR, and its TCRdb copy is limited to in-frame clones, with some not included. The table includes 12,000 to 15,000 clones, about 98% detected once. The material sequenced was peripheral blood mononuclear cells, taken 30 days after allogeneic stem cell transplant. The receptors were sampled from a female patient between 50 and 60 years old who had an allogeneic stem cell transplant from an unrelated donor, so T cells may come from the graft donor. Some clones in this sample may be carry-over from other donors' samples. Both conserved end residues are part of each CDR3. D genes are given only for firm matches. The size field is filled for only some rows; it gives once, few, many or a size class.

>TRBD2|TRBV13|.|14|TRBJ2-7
CASSSSGETYEQYF
TGTGCCAGCAGCTCTAGCGGGGAAACCTACGAGCAGTACTTC
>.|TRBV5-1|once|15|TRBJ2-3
CASSLVPGSTDTQYF
TGCGCCAGCAGCTTGGTTCCAGGGAGCACAGATACGCAGTATTTT
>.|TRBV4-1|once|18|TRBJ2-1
CASSHYIEIGTTYNEQFF
TGCGCCAGCAGCCATTATATTGAAATTGGTACTACCTACAATGAGCAGTTCTTC
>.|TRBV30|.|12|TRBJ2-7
CAWRIYGREQYF
TGTGCCTGGAGGATATATGGACGCGAGCAGTACTTC
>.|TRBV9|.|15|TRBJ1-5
CASSAGGFVNQPQHF
TGTGCCAGCAGCGCCGGGGGGTTCGTCAATCAGCCCCAGCATTTT
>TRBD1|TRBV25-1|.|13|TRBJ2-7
CASSAGQGDEQYF
TGTGCCAGCAGTGCCGGACAGGGGGACGAGCAGTACTTC
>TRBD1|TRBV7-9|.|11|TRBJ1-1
CASQGATEAFF
TGTGCCAGCCAGGGGGCAACTGAAGCTTTCTTT
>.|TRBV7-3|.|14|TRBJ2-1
CASSLGGLYNEQFF
TGTGCCAGCAGCTTAGGGGGGCTATACAATGAGCAGTTCTTC
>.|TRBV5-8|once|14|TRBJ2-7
CASSGKLRGDEQYF
TGTGCCAGCAGCGGGAAACTCAGGGGAGACGAGCAGTACTTC
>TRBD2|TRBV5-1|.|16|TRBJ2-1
CASSPLAGGPYNEQFF
TGCGCCAGCAGCCCCCTAGCGGGGGGGCCCTACAATGAGCAGTTCTTC
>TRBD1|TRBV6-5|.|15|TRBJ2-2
CASTWTGGVTGELFF
TGTGCCAGCACCTGGACAGGGGGAGTCACCGGGGAGCTGTTTTTT
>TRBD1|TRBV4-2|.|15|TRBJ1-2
CASSQRTGTNYGYTF
TGTGCCAGCAGCCAGAGGACAGGAACTAACTATGGCTACACCTTC
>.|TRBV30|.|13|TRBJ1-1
CAWSPGPEIEAFF
TGTGCCTGGAGCCCGGGGCCCGAAATTGAAGCTTTCTTT
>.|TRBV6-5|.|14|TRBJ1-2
CASSYSTRSYGYTF
TGTGCCAGCAGTTACTCGACCCGGAGCTATGGCTACACCTTC
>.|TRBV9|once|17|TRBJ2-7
CASSVGHPMLASYEQYF
TGTGCCAGCAGCGTCGGACACCCCATGTTGGCGTCCTACGAGCAGTACTTC
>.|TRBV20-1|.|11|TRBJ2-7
CSAEEGGEQYF
TGCAGTGCTGAGGAAGGGGGAGAGCAGTACTTC
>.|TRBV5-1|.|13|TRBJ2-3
CASSSGIADTQYF
TGCGCCAGCAGCTCTGGGATCGCAGATACGCAGTATTTT
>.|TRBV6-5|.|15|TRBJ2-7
CASSYSRQGPYEQYF
TGTGCCAGCAGTTACTCGAGGCAGGGGCCCTACGAGCAGTACTTC
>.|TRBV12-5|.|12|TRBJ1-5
CASGNTRGPQHF
TGTGCTAGTGGTAACACCAGGGGGCCCCAGCATTTT
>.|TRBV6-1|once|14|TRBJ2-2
CASKVRRNTGELFF
TGTGCCAGCAAGGTGAGGAGGAACACCGGGGAGCTGTTTTTT
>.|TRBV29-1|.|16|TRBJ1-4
CSVAPGSAGTNEKLFF
TGCAGCGTTGCACCAGGCTCCGCGGGAACTAATGAAAAACTGTTTTTT
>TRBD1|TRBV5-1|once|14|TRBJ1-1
CASSLQGMNTEAFF
TGCGCCAGCAGCTTACAGGGGATGAACACTGAAGCTTTCTTT
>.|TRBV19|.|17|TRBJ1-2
CASSTYRAPMNNYGYTF
TGTGCCAGTAGTACCTACAGGGCGCCTATGAATAACTATGGCTACACCTTC